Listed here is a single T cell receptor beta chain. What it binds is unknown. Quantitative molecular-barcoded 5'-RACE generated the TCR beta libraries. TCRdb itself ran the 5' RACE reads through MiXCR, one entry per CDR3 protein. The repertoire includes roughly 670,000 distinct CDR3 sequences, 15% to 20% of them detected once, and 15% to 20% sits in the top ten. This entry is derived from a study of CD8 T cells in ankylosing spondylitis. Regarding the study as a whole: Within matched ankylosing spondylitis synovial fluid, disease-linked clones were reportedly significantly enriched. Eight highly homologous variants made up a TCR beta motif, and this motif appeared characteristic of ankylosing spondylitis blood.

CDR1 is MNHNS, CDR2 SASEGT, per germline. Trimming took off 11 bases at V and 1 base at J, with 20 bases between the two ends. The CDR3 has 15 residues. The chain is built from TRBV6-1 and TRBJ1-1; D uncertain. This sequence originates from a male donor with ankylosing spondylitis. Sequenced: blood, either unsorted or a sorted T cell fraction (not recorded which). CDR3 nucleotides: TGTGCCCATAAGCAACCTGGAAATAGGAACACTGAAGCTTTCTTT. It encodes CAHKQPGNRNTEAFF.